This T cell receptor beta chain emerged from a study of CD8 T cell repertoires and HIV-1 epitope variants (dated by TCRdb to 2019 to 2021). Looking at the study overall: In separate culture wells, T cells were stimulated with each of twenty-five peptides that represented autologous and known Gag and Nef epitope variants. Among the control conditions were a peptide pool of CMV, EBV and flu, the Ebola AY9 epitope serving as a negative control, and a well with no peptide. Three Gag epitope families and Nef HW9 and YT9 were included among the tested epitopes. Using the EasySep Human T Cell Enrichment Kit, T cells were enriched and then co-cultured with an equal number of autologous T cell-negative cells acting as antigen-presenting cells. Cultures were maintained for 10 days in IMDM with gentamicin, and half-media changes adding IL-2, IL-7 and IL-15 were performed on days 3 and 7. An aliquot of 1M T cells was saved as an uncultured baseline condition, separate from the 75 to 95 T cell cultures. A total of more than 80 T cell cultures were run, with each culture condition done in triplicate except for one peptide, which was done in duplicate. Beyond this particular receptor, the publication reports: The study identified roughly 9 antigen-specific TCR beta clonotypes, six or seven of which appeared to be cross-reactive for autologous or known escape epitope variants. A handful of clonotypes recognized the Nef KF9 family and one clonotype recognized the HW9 family, while no responses were seen to the TAALDMSHF plasma variant. The assay identified only TCR beta chains and indicated proliferation to antigen, not T cell function or cytokine profile.

The EasySep Human CD8+ T Cell Enrichment Kit was used on day 10 to isolate CD8+ T cells from every culture. Sequencing of TCR beta CDR3 regions was done on the immunoSEQ platform at survey depth. The QIAamp DNA micro kit was used to extract genomic DNA from every cultured and uncultured CD8+ T cell population. On the study's bioinformatics: Any sample with under 5,000 productive reads was excluded, and this exclusion removed about 7% of the roughly 80 cultures stimulated with HIV peptides. Sequences were trimmed to CDR3 by a MANAFEST web app, and nonproductive sequences, CDR3s under 5 amino acids, and sequences not starting with C or ending with F/W were removed. Clonotypes were classified as antigen-specific only if expansion was observed in at least 2 of 3 replicates versus the no-peptide control at FDR 0.01, only within one epitope family. A frequency at least fivefold higher than in wells stimulated with peptides from other epitope families was additionally required for specific clonotypes. Entries here come from immuneACCESS through TCRdb and include only in-frame sequences with V and J called. Some clones fail to appear in such tables; in the studies checked, an unresolved V gene covers under half of the shortfall, and the cause of the remainder is unknown. V and J calls and clone size are given by that table; D and trimming were obtained from the DNA. This sample has about 90,000 clones in its table, and roughly 81% of those were observed once. The top ten clonotypes cover more than 25% of the sample.

Between the V and J ends, shortened by 5 bases and 0 bases respectively, the junction contains 17 bases. Spanning cysteine to phenylalanine, the CDR3 consists of 16 amino acids. The read is trimmed to its CDR3 DNA, 48 bases read in frame from base 1. Per the germline V gene, SQVTM is the CDR1 and ANQGSEA is the CDR2. For this clone: The specificity of this receptor is unknown. Per-base qualities were not stored, and no clone one base away is much larger.

Input material: uncultured baseline CD8+ T cells from peripheral blood mononuclear cells (PBMCs). The chain joins TRBV29-1 to TRBJ1-3; the D gene is perhaps TRBD1, from 5 matching bases. The sequence derives from a male donor with HIV. The bases read TGCAGCGTTCGGCTTTCGGACAAGAGCTCTGGAAACACCATATATTTT. Translation gives CSVRLSDKSSGNTIYF.